What follows describes a single T cell receptor (beta chain). What it binds is not known. The data were taken from a study of radiation and T cells in renal cell carcinoma. The table came from immunoSEQ multiplex PCR; TCRdb's copy has only in-frame clones and leaves some out. The profile shows about 150,000 clones, approximately 90% of them singletons. Noted time point: baseline pretreatment blood. The treatment denotes: 15 Gy SBRT to primary tumor, nephrectomy 4 weeks later. The tumor was a clear cell renal cell carcinoma. Study results and limitations: In blood, top tumor clones expanded by 2 weeks, shrinking by 4.

The receptor was isolated from a woman in her 70s with renal cell carcinoma. Sequencing was performed on blood, taken from a patient whose treatment included radiotherapy and nephrectomy.

CDR3 sequence reads: CASTYKEGTEAFF. CDR3 nucleotide sequence: TGTGCCAGCACCTACAAGGAGGGCACTGAAGCTTTCTTT. The chain has TRBV25-1 and TRBJ1-1; no clear D. Trimming stripped 7 bases from V and 4 bases from J, with 13 bases between. Germline V CDR1 and CDR2: MGHDK, SYGVNS. The CDR3 is 13 amino acids.